Following are 32 T cell receptor beta chains from one sample sequenced in a study of cytomegalovirus exposure and HLA in healthy donors. Sequencing used immunoSEQ multiplex PCR; TCRdb keeps in-frame clones, though not all of them. The sample contains 70,000 or so clones, around 94% of which appear only once. Sequencing was performed on PBMCs. These receptors were collected from a woman between 18 and 29 years old in good health and CMV-seropositive.

J is TRBJ2-1 and V is TRBV9; 7 bases align to TRBD2. The CDR3 spans 16 residues. Germline lookup yields CDR1 SGDLS and CDR2 YYNGEE. V dropped 3 bases and J dropped 10; count of bases not matched to a gene: 16. CDR3 sequence reads: CASSAGRGAGSREQFF. As DNA, the CDR3 is TGTGCCAGCAGCGCCGGCCGCGGAGCGGGATCACGGGAGCAGTTCTTC.

The V call is TRBV7-2, the J call TRBJ2-5; possible D gene TRBD1, 6 bases. Per germline, CDR1 SGHTA and CDR2 FQGNSA. Trimming pared 1 base from V and 5 bases from J, leaving 14 bases between. This CDR3 has 15 amino acids. The CDR3: CASSLDSRGGETQYF. CDR3 DNA sequence: TGTGCCAGCAGCTTAGATTCCAGGGGTGGGGAGACCCAGTACTTC.

The rearrangement uses TRBV7-8 and TRBJ1-2; 8 nucleotides match TRBD1. The germline CDR1 and CDR2 sequences are SGHVS and FQNEAQ. The ends lost 5 bases at V and 4 bases at J; junction bases unmatched: 24. This CDR3 has 20 residues. CDR3 bases: TGTGCCAGCAGCCCCGAAGGGCCCGGACAGGGCTCCGCCGCGCTCTATGGCTACACCTTC. This sequence encodes CASSPEGPGQGSAALYGYTF.

The chain is built from TRBV19 and TRBJ2-7, with TRBD1 matching over 9 bases. This CDR3 spans 13 amino acids. Germline loops: CDR1 LNHDA, CDR2 SQIVND (reference sequence). V gave up 10 bases and J gave up 6 bases; unmatched junction bases: 10. CDR3 in DNA: TGTGCCAATTTACAACAGGGGGCAGGCGAGCAGTACTTC. It specifies CANLQQGAGEQYF.

The chain has TRBV19 and TRBJ2-7; TRBD2 agrees at 7 bases. V gave up 6 bases and J gave up 0 bases; unmatched junction bases: 5. In germline, CDR1 is LNHDA, CDR2 SQIVND (reference sequence). The CDR3 is 14 residues long. This CDR3 is CASRTSAFSYEQYF. CDR3 nucleotide sequence: TGTGCCAGTAGAACTAGCGCTTTCTCCTACGAGCAGTACTTC. Full variable domain (outside the CDR3, taken from reference TRBV19 and TRBJ2-7): DGGITQSPKYLFRKEGQNVTLSCEQNLNHDAMYWYRQDPGQGLRLIYYSQIVNDFQKGDIAEGYSVSREKKESFPLTVTSAQKNPTAFYLCASRTSAFSYEQYFGPGTRLTVT.

The V gene is TRBV12-5, the J gene TRBJ2-3; no definite D call. Germline CDR1 reads LGHNT; CDR2 reads FRNRAP. The CDR3 length is 14 residues. Trimming cost V 5 bases and J 5 bases, with 14 bases left between them. The CDR3 reads CASGLGTREDTQYF. The CDR3 DNA is TGTGCTAGTGGTCTTGGTACTCGTGAAGATACGCAGTATTTT.

The genes are TRBV9 and TRBJ1-1; TRBD1 is a possible D gene (5 bases). CDR1 and CDR2 (germline): SGDLS, YYNGEE. Trimming stripped 3 bases from V and 0 bases from J, with 12 bases between. The CDR3 extends over 15 amino acids. CDR3 region: CASSGRQLMNTEAFF. The CDR3 DNA follows: TGTGCCAGCAGCGGACGACAGCTCATGAACACTGAAGCTTTCTTT.

The chain carries TRBV4-3 and TRBJ2-7; TRBD1 might be the D (8 bases). V gave up 1 base and J gave up 6 bases, with 19 bases separating them. Looked up from germline, CDR1 is LGHNA and CDR2 is YSLEER. The CDR3 loop spans 16 amino acids. The CDR3 DNA is TGCGCCAGCAGCCAAGGACCCCTGGACAGGGAGGGCGAGCAGTACTTC. This encodes CASSQGPLDREGEQYF.

This chain connects TRBV9 to TRBJ2-2; TRBD2 aligns across 7 bases. The length of the CDR3 is 18 residues. CDR1 SGDLS and CDR2 YYNGEE come from the germline V gene. The ends lost 0 bases at V and 0 bases at J; junction bases unmatched: 8. Written as DNA, the CDR3 is TGTGCCAGCAGCGTAGACCGCCGGGGGGTCTCGAACACCGGGGAGCTGTTTTTT. It encodes CASSVDRRGVSNTGELFF.

The chain recombines TRBV2 with TRBJ2-1, with 8 bases matching TRBD2. The CDR3 is 15 residues long. Germline V lookup: CDR1 SNHLY, CDR2 FYNNEI. After removal of 7 bases from V and 5 bases from J, the junction contained 10 bases not matched to a gene. For the CDR3, the DNA is TGTGCCAGCAAGAAGGGCGGGGGGACGAACAATGAGCAGTTCTTC. Protein product: CASKKGGGTNNEQFF.

The CDR3 nucleotides read TGTGCCAGCTCACCATCACAGGCCTCTGGAAACACCATATATTTT. It is translated as CASSPSQASGNTIYF. The J gene is TRBJ1-3, the V gene TRBV18, with a tentative D call TRBD1 (5 bases). This CDR3 region has 15 residues. V lost 2 bases, J lost 0 bases, and 8 bases lay in between. Per the germline V gene, CDR1 is KGHSH and CDR2 is LQKENI.

The chain has TRBV7-9 and TRBJ2-5; TRBD2 agrees at 9 bases. The trim removed 1 base at V and 1 base at J, leaving 7 bases unmatched. Germline V gives CDR1 SEHNR, CDR2 FQNEAQ (reference sequence). The CDR3 loop spans 17 amino acids. CDR3 sequence reads: CASSLGRLAVIQETQYF. In DNA, the CDR3 is TGTGCCAGCAGCTTAGGCCGACTAGCGGTTATCCAAGAGACCCAGTACTTC.

The chain joins TRBV29-1 to TRBJ1-2, with D possibly matching TRBD1 (5 bases). The length of the CDR3 is 11 residues. V lost 3 bases to trimming and J lost 6 bases, with 8 bases between them. Germline V gene data show CDR1 as SQVTM and CDR2 as ANQGSEA. The CDR3 loop reads CSVEAGDGYTF. The CDR3 nucleotides are TGCAGCGTTGAGGCGGGGGATGGCTACACCTTC. The variable domain in full, completed from reference TRBV29-1 and TRBJ1-2, reads SAVISQKPSRDICQRGTSLTIQCQVDSQVTMMFWYRQQPGQSLTLIATANQGSEATYESGFVIDKFPISRPNLTFSTLTVSNMSPEDSSIYLCSVEAGDGYTFGSGTRLTVV.

This chain connects TRBV5-1 to TRBJ2-3, with TRBD1 as a possible D gene (6 bases). This CDR3 is built from 15 residues. The germline CDR1 and CDR2 sequences are SGHRS and YFSETQ. V was trimmed by 2 bases and J by 2 bases, leaving 12 bases between them. CDR3 sequence (DNA): TGCGCCAGCAGCTTCTTTGGACAGAACACAGATACGCAGTATTTT. Translation: CASSFFGQNTDTQYF.

The chain links TRBV7-9 to TRBJ1-2; D unresolved. Germline CDR1 is SEHNR and CDR2 is FQNEAQ (reference sequence). Trimming shortened V by 4 bases and J by 3 bases, and 9 bases separated the two germline ends. The CDR3 is 13 amino acids. The CDR3 is CASSSTIDYGYTF. As DNA, the CDR3 is TGTGCCAGCAGCTCCACTATAGACTATGGCTACACCTTC.

The chain recombines TRBV12-2 with TRBJ2-3; TRBD2, the D gene given by the table, was not confirmed from the DNA. TRBV12-2 is recorded as a pseudogene. CDR3 length: 14 residues. CDR3 sequence reads: CASRLTSGTDTQYF. DNA for the CDR3: TGTGCAAGTCGCTTAACTAGCGGCACAGATACGCAGTATTTT.

CDR3 DNA sequence: TGCAGCGTTCCCCAGGGGCTGAACTATGGCTACACCTTC. Amino acid sequence: CSVPQGLNYGYTF. This sequence joins TRBV29-1 and TRBJ1-2; perhaps TRBD1 as D (6 bases). Germline assignment: CDR1 SQVTM and CDR2 ANQGSEA. The CDR3 loop spans 13 amino acids. The ends were cut back, 5 bases at V and 2 bases at J, with 12 bases in the middle.

The count of this clone is one. The V and J genes are TRBV30 and TRBJ2-7; 7 positions agree with TRBD2. The germline gives CDR1 GTSNPN, CDR2 SVGIG (reference sequence). V shed 6 bases and J 4 bases; nucleotides not matched to a gene: 12. The CDR3 runs 14 residues. CDR3 protein: CACPMGGSGYEQYF. CDR3 coding DNA: TGTGCCTGCCCAATGGGAGGGTCCGGATACGAGCAGTACTTC.

The chain combines TRBV4-2 with TRBJ2-7, with 8 bases identical to TRBD2. The CDR3 is 15 amino acids. The V segment lost 3 bases and the J segment 2 bases; nucleotides outside the gene matches: 6. Germline values: CDR1 LGHNA, CDR2 YNFKEQ. CDR3 bases: TGTGCCAGCAGCCAGAATCGGCGGGAGGCCTACGAGCAGTACTTC. It specifies CASSQNRREAYEQYF.

This rearrangement joins TRBV19 to TRBJ1-1; D is uncertain. V dropped 5 bases and J dropped 3 bases, with 7 bases sitting between them. The V gene's germline CDR1 is LNHDA and CDR2 SQIVND (reference sequence). The CDR3 is made up of 12 amino acids. CDR3 sequence: CASSHRDTEAFF. Here the CDR3 DNA reads TGTGCCAGTAGTCACCGGGACACTGAAGCTTTCTTT.

The chain is built from TRBV19 and TRBJ1-2, with TRBD1 as a possible D gene (6 bases). In germline, CDR1 is LNHDA, CDR2 SQIVND (reference sequence). V lost 5 bases and J 8 bases, leaving 27 bases between the germline ends. The CDR3 extends over 17 amino acids. The CDR3 here is CASSPWGRQEGSYGYTF. As DNA, the CDR3 is TGTGCCAGTAGTCCCTGGGGGAGACAGGAAGGATCTTACGGCTACACCTTC.

The rearrangement uses TRBV29-1 and TRBJ2-7; 9 bases align to TRBD1. Germline lookup yields CDR1 SQVTM and CDR2 ANQGSEA. V trimming: 6 bases; J trimming: 0 bases; junction bases outside the gene matches: 3. The CDR3 totals 13 residues. Here the CDR3 reads CSVTTGGSYEQYF. Written as DNA, the CDR3 is TGCAGCGTCACGACAGGGGGCTCCTACGAGCAGTACTTC.

The chain combines TRBV7-9 with TRBJ1-1, with D possibly matching TRBD1 (5 bases). The length of the CDR3 is 16 residues. CDR1 is SEHNR, CDR2 FQNEAQ, per germline (reference sequence). V gave up 3 bases and J gave up 1 base, with 15 bases separating them. The CDR3 sequence: CASSFSPRASNTEAFF. The CDR3, as DNA: TGTGCCAGCAGCTTTAGCCCCAGGGCTTCGAACACTGAAGCTTTCTTT.

The rearrangement uses TRBV2 and TRBJ1-2; 8 bases agree with TRBD1. The CDR3 runs to 15 residues. The germline gives CDR1 SNHLY, CDR2 FYNNEI. The V gene end was trimmed by 7 bases and the J gene end by 4 bases; junction bases not matched to a gene: 11. The CDR3 loop reads CASTQESGQGYGYTF. Here the CDR3 DNA reads TGTGCCAGCACCCAAGAATCCGGACAGGGCTATGGCTACACCTTC. Together with reference TRBV2 and TRBJ1-2, the CDR3 gives the full variable domain: EPEVTQTPSHQVTQMGQEVILRCVPISNHLYFYWYRQILGQKVEFLVSFYNNEISEKSEIFDDQFSVERPDGSNFTLKIRSTKLEDSAMYFCASTQESGQGYGYTFGSGTRLTVV.

The chain employs TRBV5-1 and TRBJ2-1, with TRBD2 identical over 10 bases. The CDR3 contains 17 residues. J gave up 6 bases and V 3 bases, and 12 bases lay outside the gene matches. CDR1 SGHRS and CDR2 YFSETQ come from the germline V gene. The CDR3 here is CASSSMSSSGSANEQFF. CDR3 DNA sequence: TGCGCCAGCAGCTCGATGTCGTCTAGCGGGAGTGCCAATGAGCAGTTCTTC. The variable domain in full, completed from reference TRBV5-1 and TRBJ2-1, reads KAGVTQTPRYLIKTRGQQVTLSCSPISGHRSVSWYQQTPGQGLQFLFEYFSETQRNKGNFPGRFSGRQFSNSRSEMNVSTLELGDSALYLCASSSMSSSGSANEQFFGPGTRLTVL.

V gene TRBV19 combines with J gene TRBJ1-1; possible D gene TRBD1, 5 bases. CDR1 is LNHDA and CDR2 is SQIVND in the germline V gene (reference sequence). The CDR3 runs to 16 residues. The V end was cut by 3 bases, the J end by 1 base, with 15 bases between. CDR3 sequence reads: CASSIVGYRSNTEAFF. The DNA for the CDR3 is TGTGCCAGTAGTATTGTAGGGTACAGGTCGAACACTGAAGCTTTCTTT. Variable domain in full (rest from reference TRBV19 and TRBJ1-1): DGGITQSPKYLFRKEGQNVTLSCEQNLNHDAMYWYRQDPGQGLRLIYYSQIVNDFQKGDIAEGYSVSREKKESFPLTVTSAQKNPTAFYLCASSIVGYRSNTEAFFGQGTRLTVV.

V usage is TRBV23-1 and J usage is TRBJ1-5, with TRBD1 identical over 8 bases. TRBV23-1 is placed among ORFs of uncertain function. The CDR3 is 20 amino acids. The ends lost 2 bases at V and 1 base at J; junction bases unmatched: 16. The CDR3 loop reads CASSQITPLRAGGSNQPQHF. The CDR3 region has the DNA TGCGCCAGCAGTCAAATCACACCCCTCCGGGCAGGGGGCAGCAATCAGCCCCAGCATTTT.

The chain has TRBV19 and TRBJ1-5; D is uncertain. The germline V and J ends were trimmed by 9 bases and 0 bases, with 15 bases remaining between them. The CDR3 is 15 amino acids. Germline V gene data show CDR1 as LNHDA and CDR2 as SQIVND (reference sequence). CDR3 protein: CASTNPGYSNQPQHF. The DNA for the CDR3 is TGTGCCAGCACGAACCCGGGTTATAGCAATCAGCCCCAGCATTTT.

This sequence joins TRBV5-6 and TRBJ1-5, with a weak D call TRBD1 (5 bases). CDR1 and CDR2 from the germline V gene are SGHDT and YYEEEE. There are 14 residues in the CDR3. V lost 2 bases and J 9 bases, leaving 15 bases between the germline ends. CDR3 bases: TGTGCCAGCAGCTTTGATCGCGGCGGGGGGCCCCAGCATTTT. It yields the protein CASSFDRGGGPQHF.

This rearrangement joins TRBV5-5 to TRBJ2-7; perhaps TRBD1 as D (6 bases). This CDR3 spans 14 amino acids. Trimming left V 4 bases short and J 1 base short, with 12 bases between. Germline-derived CDR1 and CDR2 are SGHKS and YYEKEE (reference sequence). The CDR3 DNA sequence: TGTGCCAGCAGCCCTCAGGACAGTTCCTACGAGCAGTACTTC. Protein: CASSPQDSSYEQYF.

The V gene is TRBV7-2, the J gene TRBJ1-5; D is perhaps TRBD1 (5 bases). Trimming shortened V by 1 base and J by 6 bases, and 13 bases separated the two germline ends. Germline V gene lookup returns CDR1 SGHTA and CDR2 FQGNSA. The CDR3 has 15 amino acids. The CDR3 here is CASSLGRAGGQPQHF. DNA for the CDR3: TGTGCCAGCAGCTTAGGCAGGGCAGGTGGTCAGCCCCAGCATTTT. The full variable domain, its missing parts supplied by reference TRBV7-2 and TRBJ1-5, is GAGVSQSPSNKVTEKGKDVELRCDPISGHTALYWYRQSLGQGLEFLIYFQGNSAPDKSGLPSDRFSAERTGGSVSTLTIQRTQQEDSAVYLCASSLGRAGGQPQHFGDGTRLSIL.

The rearrangement uses TRBV27 and TRBJ2-2, with D possibly matching TRBD2 (5 bases). This CDR3 is built from 14 residues. The germline V and J ends were trimmed by 6 bases and 5 bases, with 13 bases remaining between them. Germline V CDR1 and CDR2: MNHEY, SMNVEV (reference sequence). This chain's CDR3 is CASSRRTSTGELFF. The DNA of the CDR3 is TGTGCCAGCAGCCGACGGACTTCGACCGGGGAGCTGTTTTTT.